One and the same sample provided the 16 T cell receptor beta chains below, sequenced in a study of PD-1 blockade in mismatch repair-deficient tumors (dated by TCRdb to 2016 to 2017). Receptors were amplified or captured by the immunoSEQ multiplex PCR assay. What TCRdb holds here is the immuneACCESS table cut down to in-frame rearrangements. Part of the clones is not present; checked against another copy, under half of the missing clones reflect an unresolved V gene, and the others are unexplained. For this sample there are about 100,000 clones; 82% appear just once. Jointly, the top ten make up around 6.9% of the sample. Here the sequenced sample was peripheral blood, taken roughly 35 weeks after starting pembrolizumab. Source of these receptors: an adult with mismatch repair-deficient cancer.

In its sample, this clone was seen a few times. CDR3 nucleotides: TGTGCCAGCAGACCATTGACAGGGGGCATTCAGCCCCAGCATTTT. Translated: CASRPLTGGIQPQHF. The gene calls are TRBV6-5 and TRBJ1-5; TRBD1 aligns across 10 bases. V shed 6 bases, J shed 6 bases, and the junction held 8 bases outside the gene matches. The CDR3 spans 15 residues. Per germline, CDR1 MNHEY and CDR2 SVGAGI.

The chain couples TRBV6-5 to TRBJ2-7; no firm D call. The CDR3 is 13 amino acids. The germline CDR1 and CDR2 sequences are MNHEY and SVGAGI. V was cut by 0 bases and J by 2 bases, with 5 bases left in between. This chain's CDR3 is CASSYSRTYEQYF. The CDR3 DNA reads TGTGCCAGCAGTTACTCTAGAACCTACGAGCAGTACTTC.

The chain has TRBV10-3 and TRBJ2-7, with unresolved D. The CDR3 is 13 amino acids. V was clipped by 2 bases and J by 0 bases, with 5 bases between them. Germline V gene sequence: CDR1 ENHRY, CDR2 SYGVKD. DNA for the CDR3: TGTGCCATCAGTGAGAGGAGCTCCTACGAGCAGTACTTC. Protein: CAISERSSYEQYF.

V is TRBV5-5 and J is TRBJ1-1; possible D gene TRBD1, 6 bases. Germline V gene data show CDR1 as SGHKS and CDR2 as YYEKEE (reference sequence). V dropped 2 bases and J dropped 0 bases, with 8 bases sitting between them. The CDR3 is 14 residues long. The CDR3 loop is CASSLTGLNTEAFF. The CDR3 DNA sequence: TGTGCCAGCAGCTTAACAGGGCTGAACACTGAAGCTTTCTTT.

This chain uses TRBV20-1 with TRBJ2-5, with a weak D call TRBD2 (6 bases). CDR3 length equals 11 residues. V was pared by 5 bases and J by 4 bases, with 8 bases between. Per germline, CDR1 DFQATT and CDR2 SNEGSKA (reference sequence). The CDR3 loop reads CSALEGETQYF. CDR3 DNA: TGCAGTGCTTTGGAGGGAGAGACCCAGTACTTC.

The chain couples TRBV7-9 to TRBJ2-3, with D unresolved. Trimming took off 5 bases at V and 1 base at J, with 10 bases between the two ends. CDR3 length: 14 residues. Germline loops: CDR1 SEHNR, CDR2 FQNEAQ (reference sequence). CDR3 loop: CASSTMKGTDTQYF. The CDR3 DNA sequence: TGTGCCAGCAGCACAATGAAAGGCACAGATACGCAGTATTTT. The variable domain in full, with the rest retrieved from reference TRBV7-9 and TRBJ2-3, is DTGVSQNPRHKITKRGQNVTFRCDPISEHNRLYWYRQTLGQGPEFLTYFQNEAQLEKSRLLSDRFSAERPKGSFSTLEIQRTEQGDSAMYLCASSTMKGTDTQYFGPGTRLTVL.

This rearrangement joins TRBV9 to TRBJ2-4; 8 bases align to TRBD1. The V segment lost 4 bases and the J segment 4 bases; nucleotides outside the gene matches: 7. CDR3 size: 15 residues. The germline V gene encodes CDR1 SGDLS and CDR2 YYNGEE. CDR3: CASSTTDRAKNIQYF. In nucleotides, the CDR3 is TGTGCCAGCAGCACTACGGACAGGGCGAAAAACATTCAGTACTTC.

The CDR3 is CASSLAVSNTEAFF. The CDR3 bases are TGTGCCAGCAGCTTAGCAGTATCGAACACTGAAGCTTTCTTT. The chain carries TRBV7-9 and TRBJ1-1; no definite D call. This CDR3 region has 14 residues. Germline V gives CDR1 SEHNR, CDR2 FQNEAQ (reference sequence). Trimming stripped 0 bases from V and 1 base from J, with 6 bases between.

This clone turned up a few times. The V call is TRBV5-1, the J call TRBJ1-3, with unresolved D. Germline-derived CDR1 and CDR2 are SGHRS and YFSETQ. The CDR3 is 14 residues long. V was clipped by 4 bases and J by 0 bases, with 8 bases between them. The CDR3 here is CASSKASSGNTIYF. The CDR3 nucleotides are TGCGCCAGCAGCAAGGCGAGCTCTGGAAACACCATATATTTT.

V is TRBV7-2 and J is TRBJ2-7; 9 nucleotides match TRBD2. Trimming at V came to 3 bases and at J to 0 bases, leaving 9 bases not matched to a gene. Germline CDR1 reads SGHTA; CDR2 reads FQGNSA. The CDR3 is 17 amino acids. CDR3 in DNA: TGTGCCAGCAGCTTCCAGACTAGCGGTCTTAGCTCCTACGAGCAGTACTTC. Protein product: CASSFQTSGLSSYEQYF.

This chain connects TRBV19 to TRBJ2-1; D gene unclear. This CDR3 contains 15 residues. CDR1 is LNHDA, CDR2 SQIVND, per germline (reference sequence). Trimming shortened V by 7 bases and J by 4 bases, and 17 bases separated the two germline ends. In nucleotides, the CDR3 is TGTGCCAGTATGTCAGGACCGCAGATTTACAATGAGCAGTTCTTC. This gives the protein CASMSGPQIYNEQFF.

This chain joins TRBV6-5 and TRBJ2-1; 13 nucleotides match TRBD2. This CDR3 comprises 16 residues. V shed 4 bases, J shed 7 bases, and the junction held 7 bases outside the gene matches. Germline-derived CDR1 and CDR2 are MNHEY and SVGAGI. The CDR3 loop reads CASSSLAGGPVNEQFF. DNA for the CDR3: TGTGCCAGCAGTTCACTAGCGGGAGGGCCGGTAAATGAGCAGTTCTTC.

The J gene is TRBJ2-5, the V gene TRBV11-2, with D uncertain. Germline V gene data show CDR1 as SGHAT and CDR2 as FQNNGV. V lost 0 bases and J lost 9, with 8 bases in between. This CDR3 has 12 residues. CDR3 in amino acids: CASSLDPRAQYF. In DNA, the CDR3 is TGTGCCAGCAGCTTAGATCCCCGGGCCCAGTACTTC.

The V and J genes are TRBV6-4 and TRBJ2-3; unclear D gene. Germline CDR1 is MRHNA and CDR2 is SNTAGT. CDR3 size: 13 residues. The germline V and J ends were trimmed by 6 bases and 1 base, with 8 bases remaining between them. The CDR3: CASRELGTDTQYF. In DNA form, the CDR3 reads TGTGCCAGCAGGGAATTAGGCACAGATACGCAGTATTTT.

This clone has just a few counts. The chain uses TRBV9 and TRBJ2-2, with D unclear. The CDR3 length is 15 residues. The V gene lost 4 bases and the J gene lost 4 bases, with 14 bases spanning the gap. Per germline, CDR1 SGDLS and CDR2 YYNGEE. The CDR3 region is CASSQASGSTGELFF. In DNA form, the CDR3 reads TGTGCCAGCAGCCAGGCTTCCGGTAGCACCGGGGAGCTGTTTTTT.

As DNA, the CDR3 is TGTGCCAGCAGCCCCGTCAGGGGATTTGGGGAGACCCAGTACTTC. It translates to CASSPVRGFGETQYF. The gene calls are TRBV11-3 and TRBJ2-5, with D possibly being TRBD1 (6 bases). The germline V gene encodes CDR1 SGHNT and CDR2 YENEEA. The CDR3 totals 15 residues. The germline V and J ends were trimmed by 5 bases and 5 bases, with 18 bases remaining between them.